These T cell receptor beta chains were read from a single sample in a study of human thymus T cells. TCRdb keeps only in-frame clones here, not all; method: immunoSEQ multiplex PCR. The data show some 120,000 clones, over 85% seen once. The sequencing sample was made of thymus tissue. These TCRs come from a boy in the first two years of life with a congenital heart defect but otherwise immunologically healthy. The CDR3 runs from the conserved cysteine through the conserved F or W. A D gene is named only where the DNA matches it firmly. Not every row has a clone size; where given, it reads once, few, many or a size class.

d_gene,abundance,v_gene,j_gene,CDR3nt,CDR3aa
TRBD1,once,TRBV28,TRBJ2-5,TGTGCCAGCAGTCGACAGGGCAAAGAGACCCAGTACTTC,CASSRQGKETQYF
NA,NA,TRBV29-1,TRBJ1-2,TGCAGCGGAGGGACCTTGCGAGGGGGCTACACCTTC,CSGGTLRGGYTF
TRBD1,NA,TRBV5-6,TRBJ1-5,TGTGCCAGCAGCTGTGCGGCCGGCCGGGACAGCAATAATCAGCCCCAGCATTTT,CASSCAAGRDSNNQPQHF
NA,NA,TRBV19,TRBJ1-6,TGTGCCAGTAGCGTTAGGCGACAAGGGTTATCACCCCTCCACTTT,CASSVRRQGLSPLHF
NA,NA,TRBV7-2,TRBJ2-1,TGTGCCAGCAGCGTTCCGGGTTGTGAGCAGTTCTTC,CASSVPGCEQFF
NA,NA,TRBV18,TRBJ2-7,TGTGCCAGCTCACCCCGGGGATACTCCTACGAGCAGTACTTC,CASSPRGYSYEQYF
NA,NA,TRBV5-5,TRBJ1-6,TGTGCCAGCAGCTGGGGGGACTCCTCCCTCCACTTT,CASSWGDSSLHF
NA,NA,TRBV11-2,TRBJ2-3,TGTGCCAGCAGCTTACTCTTCACAGATACGCAGTATTTT,CASSLLFTDTQYF
TRBD1,NA,TRBV18,TRBJ2-4,TGTGCCAGCTCACCTAATCGACAGGGAAAAAACATTCAGTACTTC,CASSPNRQGKNIQYF
NA,NA,TRBV30,TRBJ2-4,TGTGCCTGGAGTGGTTCCCGAGGGAACATTCAGTACTTC,CAWSGSRGNIQYF
TRBD1,once,TRBV28,TRBJ1-2,TGTGCCAGCAGTTTAAAACGGGACAGTATTCTCTATGGCTACACCTTC,CASSLKRDSILYGYTF
NA,NA,TRBV14,TRBJ2-1,TGTGCCAGCAGCCAAGTACCTGGACACGGGAGATACAATGAGCAGTTCTTC,CASSQVPGHGRYNEQFF
NA,NA,TRBV11-2,TRBJ1-3,TGTGCCAGCAGCTTCGGGACGGACTCTGGAAACACCATATATTTT,CASSFGTDSGNTIYF
NA,NA,TRBV30,TRBJ1-1,TGTGCCTGGGTGGATGAACACGGTGAAGCTTTCTTT,CAWVDEHGEAFF
NA,once,TRBV4-3,TRBJ2-1,TGCGCCAGCAGCCAAGATCTACCTAGTAATGAGCAGTTCTTC,CASSQDLPSNEQFF
NA,NA,TRBV18,TRBJ2-7,TGTGCCAGCTCACCAAGGGGAGTCTCCTACGAGCAGTACTTC,CASSPRGVSYEQYF
NA,NA,TRBV5-1,TRBJ2-4,TGCGCCAGCAGCTTGGTGTCTGTAGCCAAAAACATTCAGTACTTC,CASSLVSVAKNIQYF
NA,once,TRBV25-1,TRBJ1-1,TGTGCCAGCAGTGAACAGCATTCCCTCCCCGGCTCTAACACTGAAGCTTTCTTT,CASSEQHSLPGSNTEAFF
NA,NA,TRBV2,TRBJ1-2,TGTGCCGGGGGTGAGGTGTCCTATGGCTACACCTTC,CAGGEVSYGYTF
NA,NA,TRBV5-6,TRBJ1-2,TGTGCCAGCAGCTTGTCTCGGGGGCAGGCTCGGGGCTACACCTTC,CASSLSRGQARGYTF
NA,NA,TRBV25-1,TRBJ2-3,TGTGCCAGCAGTCCGAGGGGGGGGGCCGGAGGCACAGATACGCAGTATTTT,CASSPRGGAGGTDTQYF
NA,few,TRBV29-1,TRBJ2-5,TGCAGCGTTGGGCTTGGGAGCCGGGAGACCCAGTACTTC,CSVGLGSRETQYF
NA,NA,TRBV5-4,TRBJ1-4,TGCGCCAGCAGCCAAGACAGATCAACTAATGAAAAACTGTTTTTT,CASSQDRSTNEKLFF
NA,few,TRBV6-5,TRBJ2-2,TGTGCCAGCATGGGGGCCCACACCGGGGAGCTGTTTTTT,CASMGAHTGELFF
NA,once,TRBV4-3,TRBJ2-7,TGCGCCAGCAGCCAAGATAAAAGACCCGGCTACGAGCAGTACTTC,CASSQDKRPGYEQYF